These 7 T cell receptor beta chains came from one sample sequenced in a study of cytomegalovirus exposure and HLA in healthy donors. 13 Jbeta primers and 60 Vbeta primers were used for the PCR. Measured with immunoSEQ multiplex PCR; TCRdb has only the in-frame clones, and not every one. This repertoire shows 150,000 to 200,000 clones, roughly four fifths found once; its top ten account for about 0.84%. Source material: PBMCs. These TCRs come from a woman younger than 30 in good health and CMV-seronegative.

This sequence joins TRBV5-1 and TRBJ2-3; D perhaps matches TRBD2 (5 bases). This CDR3 comprises 14 residues. Trimming took 2 bases from V and 1 from J, leaving 8 bases between them. CDR1 and CDR2 from the germline V gene are SGHRS and YFSETQ. The CDR3 spells CASSFGERTDTQYF. The CDR3 bases are TGCGCCAGCAGCTTTGGGGAGCGCACAGATACGCAGTATTTT.

The rearrangement uses TRBV18 and TRBJ1-4; TRBD1 agrees at 9 bases. The V segment lost 6 bases and the J segment 5 bases; nucleotides outside the gene matches: 7. The CDR3 covers 15 residues. The V gene's germline CDR1 is KGHSH and CDR2 LQKENI. The DNA of the CDR3 is TGTGCCAGCTCTCTTGGACAGGGGCAAAATGAAAAACTGTTTTTT. It encodes CASSLGQGQNEKLFF.

The J gene is TRBJ2-3, the V gene TRBV9; 9 nucleotides agree with TRBD2. CDR1 is SGDLS, CDR2 YYNGEE, per germline. With V trimmed by 3 bases and J by 2 bases, 4 bases remained unmatched. The CDR3 runs 15 residues. In nucleotides, the CDR3 is TGTGCCAGCAGCGAAGCGGGAGGTTTCACAGATACGCAGTATTTT. Protein sequence: CASSEAGGFTDTQYF.

This clone was recorded a few times. The V and J genes are TRBV6-5 and TRBJ1-1, with D perhaps TRBD1 (5 bases). Germline CDR1 and CDR2: MNHEY and SVGAGI. CDR3 length: 15 residues. The V and J ends lost 7 bases and 4 bases respectively, with 19 bases between them. CDR3 loop: CASTPKRGWGTEAFF. The CDR3 nucleotides are TGTGCCAGCACCCCTAAAAGGGGATGGGGCACTGAAGCTTTCTTT.

The chain is built from TRBV28 and TRBJ1-4; TRBD1 is a possible D gene (5 bases). The CDR3 is made up of 14 amino acids. V lost 8 bases to trimming and J lost 7 bases, with 17 bases between them. Germline V CDR1 and CDR2: MDHEN, SYDVKM. The chain's CDR3 is CASSEDIWSEKLFF. The CDR3 bases are TGTGCCAGCTCTGAGGACATCTGGTCTGAAAAACTGTTTTTT.

The chain uses TRBV7-2 and TRBJ2-1; 8 nucleotides agree with TRBD2. Trimming removed 4 bases from V and 0 bases from J; junction bases left unmatched: 5. Germline loops: CDR1 SGHTA, CDR2 FQGNSA. CDR3 size: 16 residues. The DNA for the CDR3 is TGTGCCAGCAGCTCGCCCGGGACTAGCTCCTACAATGAGCAGTTCTTC. Translation gives CASSSPGTSSYNEQFF.

This clone was counted between two and nine times. The rearrangement uses TRBV5-6 and TRBJ1-1, with 9 bases matching TRBD1. Germline lookup yields CDR1 SGHDT and CDR2 YYEEEE. The CDR3 has 15 amino acids. With V trimmed by 4 bases and J by 5 bases, 9 bases remained unmatched. CDR3 nucleotide sequence: TGTGCCAGCAGCCGAGGGACAGGGTTACGGACTGAAGCTTTCTTT. It codes for CASSRGTGLRTEAFF.